The rows below give T cell receptor beta chains drawn from one sample of a study of blood T cell repertoires in COVID-19. TCRdb keeps only in-frame clones here, not all; method: immunoSEQ multiplex PCR. The sample has about 210,000 clones; around 90% are singletons. The sample was PBMCs or T cells enriched from blood (not recorded which). These receptors all come from a woman between 18 and 29 years old who had recovered from COVID-19. CDR3s include the opening cysteine and the closing phenylalanine or tryptophan. D genes are given only for firm matches. Clone size appears in some rows only: once, few, many, or a class for an expanded clone.

D gene: NA; J gene: TRBJ1-2; clone size: NA; CDR3 length: 13; V gene: TRBV3-1/TRBV3-2; CDR3 DNA: TGTGCCAGCAGCCGCAGGGAGGACTATGGCTACACCTTC; CDR3 protein: CASSRREDYGYTF
D gene: NA; J gene: TRBJ1-2; clone size: NA; CDR3 length: 11; V gene: TRBV5-6; CDR3 DNA: TGTGCCAGCAGCTGGAGGACAGTTATCACCTTC; CDR3 protein: CASSWRTVITF
D gene: TRBD1; J gene: TRBJ2-7; clone size: once; CDR3 length: 14; V gene: TRBV24-1; CDR3 DNA: TGTGCCACCAGTGAGGCCGGACAGGGCCACGAGCAGTACTTC; CDR3 protein: CATSEAGQGHEQYF
D gene: NA; J gene: TRBJ1-2; clone size: NA; CDR3 length: 14; V gene: TRBV9; CDR3 DNA: TGTGCCAGCAGCGGCTACGATACTCTCTATGGCTACACCTTC; CDR3 protein: CASSGYDTLYGYTF
D gene: NA; J gene: TRBJ1-1; clone size: NA; CDR3 length: 13; V gene: TRBV28; CDR3 DNA: TGTGCCAGCAGTCGTAGGGGAAACACTGAAGCTTTCTTT; CDR3 protein: CASSRRGNTEAFF
D gene: NA; J gene: TRBJ1-3; clone size: NA; CDR3 length: 14; V gene: TRBV9; CDR3 DNA: TGTGCCAGCAGCGCAGACATCTCTGGAAACACCATATATTTT; CDR3 protein: CASSADISGNTIYF
D gene: NA; J gene: TRBJ1-4; clone size: NA; CDR3 length: 15; V gene: TRBV4-2; CDR3 DNA: TGTGCCAGCAGCCGACACCGATTAACTAATGAAAAACTGTTTTTT; CDR3 protein: CASSRHRLTNEKLFF
D gene: NA; J gene: TRBJ2-2; clone size: NA; CDR3 length: 11; V gene: TRBV11-2; CDR3 DNA: TGTGCCAGCATCGGCACCGGGGAGCTGTTTTTT; CDR3 protein: CASIGTGELFF
D gene: TRBD1; J gene: TRBJ1-2; clone size: NA; CDR3 length: 14; V gene: TRBV5-4; CDR3 DNA: TGTGCCAGCAGCCAACGACAGGGGGGTCGGGGCTACACCTTC; CDR3 protein: CASSQRQGGRGYTF
D gene: NA; J gene: TRBJ2-2; clone size: NA; CDR3 length: 15; V gene: TRBV5-1; CDR3 DNA: TGCGCCAGCAGCTTGGAGACAGTGGGAACCGGGGAGCTGTTTTTT; CDR3 protein: CASSLETVGTGELFF
D gene: NA; J gene: TRBJ2-1; clone size: NA; CDR3 length: 13; V gene: TRBV11-2; CDR3 DNA: TGTGCCAGCAGCTTAGGAGAGAGCTTTGAGCAGTTCTTC; CDR3 protein: CASSLGESFEQFF
D gene: TRBD2; J gene: TRBJ2-3; clone size: NA; CDR3 length: 16; V gene: TRBV13; CDR3 DNA: TGTGCCAGCAGCACCCAGCGGGGGACTAGCACAGATACGCAGTATTTT; CDR3 protein: CASSTQRGTSTDTQYF
D gene: NA; J gene: TRBJ2-7; clone size: NA; CDR3 length: 14; V gene: TRBV7-9; CDR3 DNA: TGTGCCAGCAGCCTACCAGCAGGGGCCTACGAGCAGTACTTC; CDR3 protein: CASSLPAGAYEQYF
D gene: NA; J gene: TRBJ1-2; clone size: NA; CDR3 length: 13; V gene: TRBV5-5; CDR3 DNA: TGTGCCAGCAGACAGGGTTATAACTATGGCTACACCTTC; CDR3 protein: CASRQGYNYGYTF
D gene: NA; J gene: TRBJ2-5; clone size: NA; CDR3 length: 13; V gene: TRBV5-1; CDR3 DNA: TGCGCCAGCAGCTTGAGAGTTCAAGAGACCCAGTACTTC; CDR3 protein: CASSLRVQETQYF
D gene: NA; J gene: TRBJ1-5; clone size: NA; CDR3 length: 13; V gene: TRBV27; CDR3 DNA: TGTGCCAGCAGTTTAGAGAGGGGGCAGCCCCAGCATTTT; CDR3 protein: CASSLERGQPQHF
D gene: TRBD1; J gene: TRBJ1-1; clone size: NA; CDR3 length: 14; V gene: TRBV6-5; CDR3 DNA: TGTGCCAGCAGCGAGGGACAGGGGGCTTTGAGGGCTTTCTTT; CDR3 protein: CASSEGQGALRAFF
D gene: NA; J gene: TRBJ2-2; clone size: NA; CDR3 length: 13; V gene: TRBV19; CDR3 DNA: TGTGCCAGTAGTATAGTAGCCTCCGGGGAGCTGTTTTTT; CDR3 protein: CASSIVASGELFF
D gene: TRBD1; J gene: TRBJ1-2; clone size: NA; CDR3 length: 16; V gene: TRBV19; CDR3 DNA: TGTGCCAGTAGTATCTACACGGGACAGCCAACCTATGGCTACACCTTC; CDR3 protein: CASSIYTGQPTYGYTF
D gene: NA; J gene: TRBJ1-5; clone size: NA; CDR3 length: 17; V gene: TRBV7-5; CDR3 DNA: TGTGTCAGAAGCTCAATATTGGACAGTTATAGCAATCAGCCCCAGCATTTT; CDR3 protein: CVRSSILDSYSNQPQHF
D gene: TRBD1; J gene: TRBJ2-3; clone size: once; CDR3 length: 14; V gene: TRBV29-1; CDR3 DNA: TGCAGCTTAGCCATAGCAGGGGGCACGGATACGCAGTATTTT; CDR3 protein: CSLAIAGGTDTQYF
D gene: NA; J gene: TRBJ1-5; clone size: NA; CDR3 length: 16; V gene: TRBV19; CDR3 DNA: TGTGCCAGTAGCGGAACAAAGCAGGGTTGGATACAGCCCCAGCATTTT; CDR3 protein: CASSGTKQGWIQPQHF
D gene: TRBD1; J gene: TRBJ1-2; clone size: once; CDR3 length: 15; V gene: TRBV3-1/TRBV3-2; CDR3 DNA: TGTGCCAGCAGCCAAAGGGACAGGGGGCTTGGTGGCTACACCTTC; CDR3 protein: CASSQRDRGLGGYTF
D gene: TRBD2; J gene: TRBJ2-7; clone size: NA; CDR3 length: 14; V gene: TRBV10-2; CDR3 DNA: TGCGCCACCAGGGTCTGGCGGGGGATCTACGAGCAGTACTTC; CDR3 protein: CATRVWRGIYEQYF
D gene: TRBD1; J gene: TRBJ2-1; clone size: few; CDR3 length: 14; V gene: TRBV7-6; CDR3 DNA: TGTGCCAGCAGCTTTGACAGGGCGAGAGGTGAGCAGTTCTTC; CDR3 protein: CASSFDRARGEQFF
D gene: NA; J gene: TRBJ1-1; clone size: once; CDR3 length: 15; V gene: TRBV5-1; CDR3 DNA: TGCGCCAGCAAAATCAGGGTCAACATGAACACTGAAGCTTTCTTT; CDR3 protein: CASKIRVNMNTEAFF
D gene: NA; J gene: TRBJ2-7; clone size: NA; CDR3 length: 15; V gene: TRBV5-1; CDR3 DNA: TGCGCCAGCAGCTTTGGCACAGGAAGTGTCTACGAGCAGTACTTC; CDR3 protein: CASSFGTGSVYEQYF
D gene: NA; J gene: TRBJ2-7; clone size: NA; CDR3 length: 13; V gene: TRBV12-3/TRBV12-4; CDR3 DNA: TGTGCCAGCAGCCGTCGGACTGGCTACGAGCAGTACTTC; CDR3 protein: CASSRRTGYEQYF
D gene: NA; J gene: TRBJ2-7; clone size: NA; CDR3 length: 14; V gene: TRBV6-1; CDR3 DNA: TGTGCCAGCAGTGAAGATAGAAGGGGATACGAGCAGTACTTC; CDR3 protein: CASSEDRRGYEQYF
D gene: TRBD2; J gene: TRBJ2-7; clone size: once; CDR3 length: 15; V gene: TRBV5-1; CDR3 DNA: TGCGCCAGCAGCTTGGGGACTAGTAGTAGTCAAGTTTCGTACTTC; CDR3 protein: CASSLGTSSSQVSYF
D gene: NA; J gene: TRBJ2-5; clone size: NA; CDR3 length: 13; V gene: TRBV7-3; CDR3 DNA: TGTGCCAGCAGCTCCGGACTCTCAGAGACCCAGTACTTC; CDR3 protein: CASSSGLSETQYF
D gene: TRBD1; J gene: TRBJ1-6; clone size: NA; CDR3 length: 13; V gene: TRBV10-3; CDR3 DNA: TGTGCCATCACCACAGGGGGAAATTCACCCCTCCACTTT; CDR3 protein: CAITTGGNSPLHF
D gene: NA; J gene: TRBJ2-3; clone size: NA; CDR3 length: 15; V gene: TRBV28; CDR3 DNA: TGTGCCAGCAGTTTGGTGGGCCCTGGGACAGATACGCAGTATTTT; CDR3 protein: CASSLVGPGTDTQYF
D gene: TRBD1; J gene: TRBJ1-2; clone size: NA; CDR3 length: 13; V gene: TRBV9; CDR3 DNA: TGTGCCAGCAGCGAGGGACAGAGCTATGGCTACACCTTC; CDR3 protein: CASSEGQSYGYTF
D gene: NA; J gene: TRBJ1-2; clone size: NA; CDR3 length: 17; V gene: TRBV9; CDR3 DNA: TGTGCCAGCAGCGTAGCTCGGCAGGGCGAACCTAACTATGGCTACACCTTC; CDR3 protein: CASSVARQGEPNYGYTF
D gene: NA; J gene: TRBJ2-1; clone size: NA; CDR3 length: 12; V gene: TRBV6-2/TRBV6-3; CDR3 DNA: TGTGCCAGCAGTTACCCAGTAAATGAGCAGTTCTTC; CDR3 protein: CASSYPVNEQFF
D gene: TRBD2; J gene: TRBJ2-3; clone size: NA; CDR3 length: 14; V gene: TRBV19; CDR3 DNA: TGTGCCAGTAGTATACCCGGGGGGACAGATACGCAGTATTTT; CDR3 protein: CASSIPGGTDTQYF
D gene: TRBD2; J gene: TRBJ2-3; clone size: NA; CDR3 length: 16; V gene: TRBV5-1; CDR3 DNA: TGCGCCAGCAGCTTGGGACTAGCGGGGGACACAGATACGCAGTATTTT; CDR3 protein: CASSLGLAGDTDTQYF
D gene: NA; J gene: TRBJ2-3; clone size: NA; CDR3 length: 14; V gene: TRBV6-1; CDR3 DNA: TGTGCCAGCAGTGAAAGGGGTTCCACAGATACGCAGTATTTT; CDR3 protein: CASSERGSTDTQYF
D gene: TRBD1; J gene: TRBJ1-1; clone size: NA; CDR3 length: 14; V gene: TRBV6-6; CDR3 DNA: TGTGCCAGCAGCCAGGACAGGAGGAACACTGAAGCTTTCTTT; CDR3 protein: CASSQDRRNTEAFF
D gene: TRBD1; J gene: TRBJ2-7; clone size: NA; CDR3 length: 15; V gene: TRBV24-1; CDR3 DNA: TGTGCCACCAGTGATTACGGGACAGCCATCTACGAGCAGTACTTC; CDR3 protein: CATSDYGTAIYEQYF
D gene: TRBD1; J gene: TRBJ1-5; clone size: NA; CDR3 length: 14; V gene: TRBV6-5; CDR3 DNA: TGTGCCACTCTGACAGGGGATTGGAATCAGCCCCAGCATTTT; CDR3 protein: CATLTGDWNQPQHF
D gene: NA; J gene: TRBJ2-2; clone size: NA; CDR3 length: 17; V gene: TRBV27; CDR3 DNA: TGTGCCAGCAGTTTATTAAGACCCGAGGGGGACACCGGGGAGCTGTTTTTT; CDR3 protein: CASSLLRPEGDTGELFF
D gene: NA; J gene: TRBJ1-5; clone size: NA; CDR3 length: 15; V gene: TRBV7-9; CDR3 DNA: TGTGCCAGCAGCCGAACTTCAGGGGCCGATCAGCCCCAGCATTTT; CDR3 protein: CASSRTSGADQPQHF
D gene: NA; J gene: TRBJ1-2; clone size: NA; CDR3 length: 14; V gene: TRBV28; CDR3 DNA: TGTGCCAGCAGCAACGGTCAGGCCCTGTATGGCTACACCTTC; CDR3 protein: CASSNGQALYGYTF
D gene: NA; J gene: TRBJ1-1; clone size: few; CDR3 length: 15; V gene: TRBV19; CDR3 DNA: TGTGCCAGTAGTAGTACAGCCCTATTAAACACTGAAGCTTTCTTT; CDR3 protein: CASSSTALLNTEAFF